Reported below is one TCR beta chain. Its specificity is not known. Germline loops: CDR1 PRHDT, CDR2 FYEKMQ (reference sequence). Trimming stripped 3 bases from V and 2 bases from J, with 11 bases between. This CDR3 is 14 amino acids long. The sample is drawn from a study of identical twins. The study, taken as a whole, reports: Compared with models, monozygotic twins showed more out-of-frame TCR alpha sharing.

One entry per CDR3 protein, called by TCRdb with MiXCR from the 5' RACE reads. The data contain approximately 210,000 distinct CDR3 sequences, more than 15% of them seen just once; the ten biggest clones take up 40%. These data also formed part of another study, on T cells expressing NK-cell markers. As that study records: NKG2C+ dominant clonotypes from about 6 donors made up about 1.0-8% of CD8+ T cells. Leadership of the CD3+CD56-NKG2C+ fraction also belonged to these clonotypes in four donors.

The clonotype comes from a woman under 30 in good health. The chain recombines TRBV13 with TRBJ2-7; no clear D gene. Sample: CD8+ T cells sorted from blood. The CDR3 DNA is TGTGCCAGCAGCTTCCGGATAAAAACCTACGAGCAGTACTTC. Residues: CASSFRIKTYEQYF. Full variable domain (rest looked up from reference TRBV13 and TRBJ2-7): AAGVIQSPRHLIKEKRETATLKCYPIPRHDTVYWYQQGPGQDPQFLISFYEKMQSDKGSIPDRFSAQQFSDYHSELNMSSLELGDSALYFCASSFRIKTYEQYFGPGTRLTVT.